Below are 19 T cell receptor beta chains sequenced from a single sample in a study of Ad26.COV2.S vaccination and SARS-CoV-2 variants. Stated treatment: roughly 18 received Ad26.COV2.S at low or high dose, single or two shots; roughly five received placebo; per-sample allocation not given. Each sample was drawn 63 days after the first injection (of vaccine or placebo). TCRdb's copy holds only in-frame clones and misses some; the assay was immunoSEQ multiplex PCR. The data hold hundreds of thousands of clones, with 80% to 95% observed a single time. Material: peripheral blood, obtained in a trial of Ad26.COV2.S vaccine versus placebo. Receptor source: a person aged 18-60 years who received the Ad26.COV2.S COVID-19 vaccine or a placebo.

This clone was found a few times. The chain is built from TRBV6-5 and TRBJ1-3; D gene ambiguous. V dropped 8 bases and J dropped 4 bases, with 6 bases sitting between them. The CDR3 has 11 residues. CDR1 MNHEY and CDR2 SVGAGI come from the germline V gene. The CDR3 DNA is TGTGCCAGCGGGAGAGGAAACACCATATATTTT. Translating it yields CASGRGNTIYF.

This clone appeared a few times. V usage is TRBV18 and J usage is TRBJ2-7; D possibly uses TRBD1 or TRBD2 (5 bases each). The CDR3 sequence is 15 residues long. CDR1 and CDR2 (germline): KGHSH, LQKENI. V was clipped by 2 bases and J by 2 bases, with 13 bases between them. CDR3 protein: CASSPGRDGAYEQYF. CDR3 coding DNA: TGTGCCAGCTCACCAGGCCGGGACGGAGCCTACGAGCAGTACTTC.

This clone was detected a few times. The chain couples TRBV6-2 or TRBV6-3 to TRBJ2-1; 9 nucleotides align to TRBD2. V was pared by 5 bases and J by 4 bases, with 9 bases of the junction left unmatched. Germline assignment: CDR1 MNHEY and CDR2 SVGEGT. This CDR3 has 16 residues. The CDR3 sequence is CASSPLTSGLYNEQFF. The CDR3 DNA follows: TGTGCCAGCAGTCCCCTCACTAGCGGGCTTTACAATGAGCAGTTCTTC.

The rearrangement uses TRBV7-9 and TRBJ1-6; D unclear. CDR3 length: 14 amino acids. Germline CDR1 is SEHNR and CDR2 is FQNEAQ (reference sequence). With 4 bases removed from V and 5 bases from J, the gap between germline ends came to 9 bases. The CDR3 DNA reads as TGTGCCAGCAGCTCGGAGGCAGATAATTCACCCCTCCACTTT. This gives the protein CASSSEADNSPLHF.

CDR3: CASSWEGLGDTQYF. The CDR3 DNA is TGTGCCAGCAGCTGGGAGGGCCTGGGAGATACGCAGTATTTT. The rearrangement links TRBV7-2 to TRBJ2-3; 7 bases line up with TRBD2. This CDR3 is built from 14 residues. Trimming cost V 4 bases and J 5 bases; bases outside gene matches: 6. The germline V gene has CDR1 SGHTA and CDR2 FQGNSA.

The chain employs TRBV12-3 or TRBV12-4 and TRBJ2-5, with no clear D. Trimming removed 2 bases from V and 5 bases from J, with 9 bases in between. There are 13 residues in the CDR3. The CDR3 nucleotides read TGTGCCAGCAGTTTAATTAGCAAGGAGACCCAGTACTTC. Translating gives CASSLISKETQYF.

V gene TRBV2 combines with J gene TRBJ2-5; D is ambiguous. This CDR3 contains 12 residues. V shed 3 bases and J shed 7 bases, with 9 bases lying between them. Germline-derived CDR1 and CDR2 are SNHLY and FYNNEI. CDR3 coding DNA: TGTGCCAGCAGTGAGGAAGCAGCGACCCAGTACTTC. It yields the protein CASSEEAATQYF.

This chain links TRBV7-9 with TRBJ1-3; no clear D gene. Trimming cost V 0 bases and J 0 bases, with 6 bases left between them. CDR1 is SEHNR and CDR2 is FQNEAQ in the germline V gene (reference sequence). The length of the CDR3 is 15 residues. In DNA form, the CDR3 reads TGTGCCAGCAGCTTAGCAGGGAGCTCTGGAAACACCATATATTTT. Encoded protein: CASSLAGSSGNTIYF.

This sequence joins TRBV19 and TRBJ2-2; perhaps TRBD1 as D (5 bases). Trimming stripped 3 bases from V and 1 base from J, with 12 bases between. CDR3 size: 16 residues. Germline lookup yields CDR1 LNHDA and CDR2 SQIVND (reference sequence). The CDR3 DNA reads as TGTGCCAGTAGTATTGAGTGGGGCCGGAACACCGGGGAGCTGTTTTTT. Translating it yields CASSIEWGRNTGELFF.

The chain combines TRBV5-4 with TRBJ2-7; 8 positions agree with TRBD1. The V and J ends lost 0 bases and 2 bases, in that order; junction bases with no gene match: 7. CDR3 length equals 16 residues. Germline CDR1 and CDR2: SGHNT and YYREEE (reference sequence). The CDR3 reads CASSLARGPGAYEQYF. Written as DNA, the CDR3 is TGTGCCAGCAGCTTGGCCAGGGGGCCGGGGGCCTACGAGCAGTACTTC.

This sequence joins TRBV28 and TRBJ2-7, with 11 bases matching TRBD2. After removal of 3 bases from V and 4 bases from J, the junction contained 2 bases not matched to a gene. CDR1 and CDR2 (germline): MDHEN, SYDVKM. The CDR3 is 14 amino acids. CDR3 residues: CASSLTSGIYEQYF. CDR3 bases: TGTGCCAGCAGTTTGACTAGCGGGATTTACGAGCAGTACTTC.

The chain employs TRBV28 and TRBJ2-7; D possibly matches TRBD1 or TRBD2 (5 bases each). This CDR3 is built from 15 residues. V was shortened by 6 bases and J by 3 bases, with 18 bases between the two germline ends. Germline lookup yields CDR1 MDHEN and CDR2 SYDVKM. This chain's CDR3 is CASRLADSGLYEQYF. DNA of the CDR3: TGTGCCAGCAGGCTAGCAGACTCGGGGCTCTACGAGCAGTACTTC.

This clone was observed once. The chain links TRBV18 to TRBJ2-5; 7 bases align to TRBD2. V dropped 2 bases and J dropped 2; count of bases not matched to a gene: 2. CDR1 is KGHSH, CDR2 LQKENI, per germline. The CDR3 consists of 14 residues. CDR3 DNA sequence: TGTGCCAGCTCACCAACCGGGGGGCAAGAGACCCAGTACTTC. It specifies CASSPTGGQETQYF.

The rearrangement uses TRBV9 and TRBJ1-1; D is undetermined. The V gene's germline CDR1 is SGDLS and CDR2 YYNGEE. Trimming shortened V by 0 bases and J by 6 bases, and 12 bases separated the two germline ends. The CDR3 sequence is 14 residues long. Written as DNA, the CDR3 is TGTGCCAGCAGCGTAGGCCTCGGGTTGTCTGAAGCTTTCTTT. The encoded protein is CASSVGLGLSEAFF.

This clone has a single count. The J gene is TRBJ2-3, the V gene TRBV4-2; D gene unclear. The CDR3 contains 12 residues. The germline V gene has CDR1 LGHNA and CDR2 YNFKEQ. V was trimmed by 5 bases and J by 7 bases, leaving 10 bases between them. CDR3 loop: CASSEAPNTQYF. The DNA of the CDR3 is TGTGCCAGCAGCGAGGCTCCTAATACGCAGTATTTT.

A remark on this clone: The sample holds other DNA sequences that translate to the same CDR3. The gene calls are TRBV19 and TRBJ2-7; 9 bases are shared with TRBD1. Germline values: CDR1 LNHDA, CDR2 SQIVND (reference sequence). The V and J ends lost 5 bases and 3 bases, in that order; junction bases with no gene match: 8. The CDR3 contains 15 residues. CDR3 coding DNA: TGTGCCAGTAGTGTGTCGGGGACAGGGAGCTACGAGCAGTACTTC. As protein: CASSVSGTGSYEQYF.

V and J are TRBV6-5 and TRBJ1-1; D is uncertain. Germline lookup yields CDR1 MNHEY and CDR2 SVGAGI. V lost 0 bases and J lost 3, with 14 bases in between. This CDR3 is 16 amino acids long. The DNA of the CDR3 is TGTGCCAGCAGTTACTCGGTGCGAGGGTTTGACACTGAAGCTTTCTTT. Translated, it gives CASSYSVRGFDTEAFF.

V usage is TRBV7-2 and J usage is TRBJ2-7; no firm D call. In germline, CDR1 is SGHTA, CDR2 FQGNSA. Trimming left V 4 bases short and J 0 bases short, with 13 bases between. The CDR3 runs 15 residues. CDR3 coding DNA: TGTGCCAGCAGCTACGGACCGTATGCCTCCTACGAGCAGTACTTC. This translates into CASSYGPYASYEQYF.

In DNA, the CDR3 is TGTGCCAGCAGTCGCGATGAAAAACTGTTTTTT. Protein sequence: CASSRDEKLFF. V gene TRBV28 combines with J gene TRBJ1-4; unclear D gene. The V and J ends lost 5 bases and 6 bases respectively, with 4 bases between them. This CDR3 comprises 11 residues. Germline V gives CDR1 MDHEN, CDR2 SYDVKM.